Listed here are 13 T cell receptor beta chains from one sample, sequenced in a study of cytomegalovirus exposure and HLA in healthy donors. The study ran its PCR with 60 Vbeta and 13 Jbeta primers. Sequencing used immunoSEQ multiplex PCR; TCRdb keeps in-frame clones, though not all of them. In the table there are 150,000 to 200,000 clones, around 80% of which are singletons. Specimen: PBMCs. Receptors originate from a woman in her late teens or twenties in good health and CMV-seropositive.

V gene TRBV7-9 combines with J gene TRBJ1-1; 9 nucleotides match TRBD1. Unmatched junction bases numbered 6, after V lost 4 bases and J lost 0 bases. This CDR3 region has 16 residues. The V gene's germline CDR1 is SEHNR and CDR2 FQNEAQ (reference sequence). The CDR3 coding sequence is TGTGCCAGCAGCTGGGACAGGGAGAAAATGAACACTGAAGCTTTCTTT. This sequence encodes CASSWDREKMNTEAFF.

The chain links TRBV11-2 to TRBJ2-1, with 12 bases matching TRBD2. CDR1 and CDR2 from the germline V gene are SGHAT and FQNNGV. Trimming took 5 bases from V and 2 from J; bases not matched to a gene: 4. This CDR3 contains 16 residues. This chain's CDR3 is CASSIGLAGPYNEQFF. CDR3 in DNA: TGTGCCAGCAGCATCGGACTAGCGGGGCCCTACAATGAGCAGTTCTTC.

The chain is built from TRBV30 and TRBJ1-2, with a weak D call TRBD1 (5 bases). Germline CDR1 and CDR2: GTSNPN and SVGIG (reference sequence). V lost 3 bases and J lost 5, with 13 bases in between. This CDR3 is built from 13 residues. The CDR3 here is CAWRNDRRYGYTF. DNA for the CDR3: TGTGCCTGGAGGAACGACAGAAGATATGGCTACACCTTC.

The rearrangement joins TRBV4-3 to TRBJ2-1, with D perhaps TRBD2 (5 bases). Trimming cost V 4 bases and J 5 bases, with 18 bases left between them. The V gene's germline CDR1 is LGHNA and CDR2 YSLEER. The CDR3 runs to 16 residues. The CDR3 DNA reads TGCGCCAGCAGCCCCGTTCTAGCTTTTCGCGACAATGAGCAGTTCTTC. The encoded protein is CASSPVLAFRDNEQFF.

Written as DNA, the CDR3 is TGTGCCAGTAGTTTAAATAGGGGGTCATCGTCTGGGGCCAACGTCCTGACTTTC. Its translation: CASSLNRGSSSGANVLTF. The chain is built from TRBV19 and TRBJ2-6; D might be TRBD1 (6 bases). V was clipped by 5 bases and J by 1 base, with 18 bases between them. The CDR3 is 18 amino acids. Germline V CDR1 and CDR2: LNHDA, SQIVND (reference sequence).

This chain joins TRBV6-5 and TRBJ2-6, with D hard to call. Germline V lookup: CDR1 MNHEY, CDR2 SVGAGI. The V end was cut by 4 bases, the J end by 0 bases, with 7 bases between. This CDR3 spans 15 amino acids. The CDR3 sequence is CASSSMFSGANVLTF. The CDR3 region has the DNA TGTGCCAGCAGTTCAATGTTCTCTGGGGCCAACGTCCTGACTTTC.

The V gene is TRBV9, the J gene TRBJ1-2, with D possibly TRBD1 on 6 matching bases. This CDR3 has 15 residues. Germline V gene sequence: CDR1 SGDLS, CDR2 YYNGEE. The germline V and J ends were trimmed by 0 bases and 2 bases, with 11 bases remaining between them. Here the CDR3 reads CASSVAGGANYGYTF. CDR3 DNA: TGTGCCAGCAGCGTAGCGGGGGGGGCGAACTATGGCTACACCTTC.

The genes are TRBV5-1 and TRBJ1-1, with 7 positions matching TRBD1. With 3 bases clipped from V and 0 bases from J, the junction kept 5 bases outside the gene matches. Germline V gene lookup returns CDR1 SGHRS and CDR2 YFSETQ. This CDR3 has 15 amino acids. This CDR3 reads CASSYYRGMNTEAFF. CDR3 in DNA: TGCGCCAGCAGCTACTACAGGGGAATGAACACTGAAGCTTTCTTT.

This chain uses TRBV7-9 with TRBJ2-3, with 9 bases fitting TRBD2. Germline CDR1 reads SEHNR; CDR2 reads FQNEAQ (reference sequence). The CDR3 has 16 amino acids. Unmatched junction bases numbered 4, after V lost 0 bases and J lost 3 bases. The CDR3 loop reads CASSLAAGGPTDTQYF. In nucleotides, the CDR3 is TGTGCCAGCAGCTTAGCTGCGGGGGGGCCGACAGATACGCAGTATTTT.

The genes are TRBV2 and TRBJ1-5, with 7 bases lining up with TRBD1. Germline lookup yields CDR1 SNHLY and CDR2 FYNNEI. The V segment lost 2 bases and the J segment 7 bases; nucleotides outside the gene matches: 8. The CDR3 spans 15 residues. The chain's CDR3 is CASSEQGVEGQPQHF. The CDR3 DNA reads as TGTGCCAGCAGTGAACAGGGGGTAGAGGGACAGCCCCAGCATTTT.

The chain has TRBV28 and TRBJ1-5, with TRBD1 as a possible D gene (5 bases). Germline values: CDR1 MDHEN, CDR2 SYDVKM. The CDR3 totals 16 residues. Trimming took off 6 bases at V and 4 bases at J, with 19 bases between the two ends. The DNA of the CDR3 is TGTGCCAGCAGCACTGTGATGAGACAGTTTAATCAGCCCCAGCATTTT. This sequence encodes CASSTVMRQFNQPQHF.

This sequence joins TRBV7-9 and TRBJ1-1; D remains ambiguous. CDR3 length: 13 residues. The germline V gene has CDR1 SEHNR and CDR2 FQNEAQ (reference sequence). V was trimmed by 7 bases and J by 3 bases, leaving 12 bases between them. The CDR3 coding sequence is TGTGCCAGCAAGCGGGAATCGGACACTGAAGCTTTCTTT. It is translated as CASKRESDTEAFF.

The chain carries TRBV4-3 and TRBJ2-2, with 8 bases lining up with TRBD1. V gave up 0 bases and J gave up 6 bases; unmatched junction bases: 6. This CDR3 has 16 residues. The germline gives CDR1 LGHNA, CDR2 YSLEER. This chain's CDR3 is CASSQDVTGEAGELFF. The CDR3 DNA reads TGCGCCAGCAGCCAAGATGTGACAGGGGAGGCCGGGGAGCTGTTTTTT.